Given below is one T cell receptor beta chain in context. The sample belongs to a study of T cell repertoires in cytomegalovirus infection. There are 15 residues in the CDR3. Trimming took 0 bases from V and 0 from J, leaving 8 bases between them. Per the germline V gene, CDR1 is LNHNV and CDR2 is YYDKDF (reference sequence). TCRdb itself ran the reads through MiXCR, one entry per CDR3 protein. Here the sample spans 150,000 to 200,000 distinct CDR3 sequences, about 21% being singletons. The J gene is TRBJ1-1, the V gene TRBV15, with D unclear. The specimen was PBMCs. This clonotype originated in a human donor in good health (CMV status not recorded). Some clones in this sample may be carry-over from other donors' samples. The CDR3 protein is CATSRDRALNTEAFF. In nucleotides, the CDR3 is TGTGCCACCAGCAGAGATCGTGCCCTGAACACTGAAGCTTTCTTT. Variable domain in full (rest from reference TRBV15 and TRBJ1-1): DAMVIQNPRYQVTQFGKPVTLSCSQTLNHNVMYWYQQKSSQAPKLLFHYYDKDFNNEADTPDNFQSRRPNTSFCFLDIRSPGLGDTAMYLCATSRDRALNTEAFFGQGTRLTVV.